This T cell receptor beta chain was identified during a study of identical twins. For this clonotype: Sequence at one end of the junction differs from germline and may be a read error.

TCRdb called the 5' RACE reads again in MiXCR, with one record for every CDR3 protein. The repertoire has around 200,000 distinct CDR3 sequences, around 10% of them found once; the top ten carry 5.1%. The sequenced material came from memory (CD45RO+) T cells sorted from blood. The sequence was collected from a woman in her late teens or twenties in good health.

The CDR3 protein is CASTYGRIQETQYF. The CDR3 DNA is TGTGCCAGCACTTACGGGAGAATCCAAGAGACCCAGTACTTC. The rearrangement links TRBV6-5 to TRBJ2-5; possibly TRBD2 for D (6 bases). The germline V gene has CDR1 MNHEY and CDR2 SVGAGI. There are 14 residues in the CDR3.